A selection of T cell receptor beta chains follows, all from one sample in a study of cytomegalovirus exposure and HLA in healthy donors. TCRdb's copy holds only in-frame clones and misses some; the assay was immunoSEQ multiplex PCR. This table holds around 190,000 clones, about three quarters found once. Source material: PBMCs. These receptors were obtained from a woman aged 40-49 years in good health and CMV-seronegative. Each CDR3 is given with its conserved first and last residue. Fields, in order: V gene, J gene, CDR3 protein.

TRBV5-4	TRBJ2-3	CASSLSAVTDTQYF
TRBV9	TRBJ2-3	CASSHGTSDTSTDTQYF
TRBV2	TRBJ2-1	CASSWGTSGNEQFF
TRBV11-1	TRBJ2-1	CASSPEGGYNEQFF
TRBV4-2	TRBJ2-1	CASSQAGPNEQFF
TRBV10-3	TRBJ2-3	CAISSIGSGSADTQYF
TRBV5-1	TRBJ1-1	CASSLILPNTEAFF
TRBV11-2	TRBJ2-1	CASSQLSGRPYNEQFF
TRBV6-1	TRBJ1-4	CASTQGLVKLFF
TRBV6-1	TRBJ2-1	CASSDIAGTYNEQFF
TRBV11-2	TRBJ2-2	CASSSQGNTGELFF
TRBV27	TRBJ1-4	CASSSSRTGVRDEKLFF
TRBV5-8	TRBJ1-6	CASSLGRRVNSPLHF
TRBV10-3	TRBJ1-5	CAISDTQRSNQPQHF
TRBV9	TRBJ2-3	CASGGLPSTDTQYF
TRBV27	TRBJ2-1	CASRLAGAHEQFF
TRBV5-1	TRBJ2-2	CASSLDSPTGELFF
TRBV11-3	TRBJ1-1	CASSSYWTEAFF
TRBV11-2	TRBJ1-2	CASSLNRDYGYTF
TRBV7-6	TRBJ2-5	CASSLGGSQETQYF
TRBV4-3	TRBJ1-2	CASSSGTGRRGYTF